This entry features one T cell receptor (beta chain) sequence. Its antigen remains unidentified. This entry comes from a study of early T cells in non-severe SARS-CoV-2 infection. Whole-study context: From unsorted whole blood, bulk RNA was sequenced, and the chains remained unpaired.

Each single cDNA molecule received a unique molecular identifier. Using its own MiXCR run on the 5' RACE reads, TCRdb lists one record per CDR3 protein. This table holds more than 65,000 distinct CDR3 sequences, 12% found once. Germline loops: CDR1 LGHNA, CDR2 YNFKEQ. The V segment lost 0 bases and the J segment 3 bases; nucleotides outside the gene matches: 2. The CDR3 totals 15 residues. Study conclusions and caveats: In VDJdb matching, anti-spike CD8 responses were favored while private and CD4 specificities went missing.

V is TRBV4-2 and J is TRBJ1-2; TRBD1 agrees at 9 bases. The specimen was whole blood. The receptor was isolated from an adult who was a healthcare worker with PCR-confirmed SARS-CoV-2 infection or an uninfected control (not recorded which). CDR3 sequence: CASSQEGTGHYGYTF. CDR3 bases: TGTGCCAGCAGCCAAGAGGGGACAGGGCACTATGGCTACACCTTC.